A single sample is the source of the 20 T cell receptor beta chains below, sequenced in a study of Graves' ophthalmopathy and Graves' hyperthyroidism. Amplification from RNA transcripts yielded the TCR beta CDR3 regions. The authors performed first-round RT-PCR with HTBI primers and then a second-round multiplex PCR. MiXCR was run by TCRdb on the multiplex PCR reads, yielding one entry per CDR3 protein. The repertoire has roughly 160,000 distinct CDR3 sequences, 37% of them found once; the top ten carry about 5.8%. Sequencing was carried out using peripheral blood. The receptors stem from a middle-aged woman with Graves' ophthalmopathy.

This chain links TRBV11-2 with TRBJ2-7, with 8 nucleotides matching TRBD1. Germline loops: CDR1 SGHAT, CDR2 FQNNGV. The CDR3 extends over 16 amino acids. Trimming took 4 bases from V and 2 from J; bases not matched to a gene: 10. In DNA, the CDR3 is TGTGCCAGCAGCTACACGGGACAGGCGGGCGCCTACGAGCAGTACTTC. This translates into CASSYTGQAGAYEQYF.

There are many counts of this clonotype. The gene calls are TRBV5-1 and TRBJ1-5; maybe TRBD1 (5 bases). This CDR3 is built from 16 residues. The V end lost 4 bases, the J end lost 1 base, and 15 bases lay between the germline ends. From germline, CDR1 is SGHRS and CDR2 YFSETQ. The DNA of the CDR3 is TGCGCCAGCAGCACCTCGAAGGGGAGAAGCAATCAGCCCCAGCATTTT. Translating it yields CASSTSKGRSNQPQHF.

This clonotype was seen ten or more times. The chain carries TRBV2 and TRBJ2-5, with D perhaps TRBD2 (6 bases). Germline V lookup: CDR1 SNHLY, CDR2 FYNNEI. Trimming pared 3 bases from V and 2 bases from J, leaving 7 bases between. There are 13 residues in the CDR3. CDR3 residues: CASSEGLQETQYF. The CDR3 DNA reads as TGTGCCAGCAGTGAGGGACTGCAAGAGACCCAGTACTTC.

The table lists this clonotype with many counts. The CDR3 coding sequence is TGTGCCAGCAGTCCGGGGCAGAGCAATCAGCCCCAGCATTTT. It yields the protein CASSPGQSNQPQHF. V gene TRBV6-2 or TRBV6-3 combines with J gene TRBJ1-5; D may be TRBD1 (5 bases). Per germline, CDR1 MNHEY and CDR2 SVGEGT. The CDR3 totals 14 residues. Trimming took 5 bases from V and 1 from J, leaving 9 bases between them.

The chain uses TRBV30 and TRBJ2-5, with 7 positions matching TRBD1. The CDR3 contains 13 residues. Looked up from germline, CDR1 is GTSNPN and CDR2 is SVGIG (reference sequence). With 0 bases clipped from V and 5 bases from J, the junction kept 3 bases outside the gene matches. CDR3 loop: CAWSVGTVETQYF. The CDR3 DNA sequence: TGTGCCTGGAGTGTCGGGACAGTGGAGACCCAGTACTTC.

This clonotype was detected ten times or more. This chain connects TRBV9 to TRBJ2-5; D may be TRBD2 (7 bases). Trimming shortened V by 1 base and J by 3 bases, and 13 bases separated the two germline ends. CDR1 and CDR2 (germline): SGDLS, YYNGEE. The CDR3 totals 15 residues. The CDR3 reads CASSVWGGREETQYF. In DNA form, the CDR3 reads TGTGCCAGCAGCGTATGGGGGGGCCGGGAAGAGACCCAGTACTTC.

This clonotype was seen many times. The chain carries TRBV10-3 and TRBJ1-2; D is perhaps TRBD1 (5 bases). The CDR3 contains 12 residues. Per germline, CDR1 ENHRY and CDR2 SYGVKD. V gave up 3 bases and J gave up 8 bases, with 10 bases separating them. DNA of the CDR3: TGTGCCATCAGTGATAGGGGATACGGCTACACCTTC. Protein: CAISDRGYGYTF.

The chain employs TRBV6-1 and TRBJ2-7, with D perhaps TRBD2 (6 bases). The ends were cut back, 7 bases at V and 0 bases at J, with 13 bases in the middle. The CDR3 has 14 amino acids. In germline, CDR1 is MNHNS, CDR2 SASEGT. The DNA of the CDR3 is TGTGCCAGCAACTGGGGAGGCAGCTCCTACGAGCAGTACTTC. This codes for CASNWGGSSYEQYF.

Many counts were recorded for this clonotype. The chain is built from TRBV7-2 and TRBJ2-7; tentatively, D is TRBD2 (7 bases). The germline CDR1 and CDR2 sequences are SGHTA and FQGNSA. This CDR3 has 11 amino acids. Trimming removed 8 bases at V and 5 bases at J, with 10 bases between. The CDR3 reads CASGGAHEQYF. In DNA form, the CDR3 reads TGTGCCAGCGGGGGGGCTCACGAGCAGTACTTC.

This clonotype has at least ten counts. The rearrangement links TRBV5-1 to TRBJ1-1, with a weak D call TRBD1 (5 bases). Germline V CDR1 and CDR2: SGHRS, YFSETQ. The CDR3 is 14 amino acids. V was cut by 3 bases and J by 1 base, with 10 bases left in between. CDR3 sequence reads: CASSWDGPNTEAFF. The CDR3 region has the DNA TGCGCCAGCAGCTGGGACGGACCGAACACTGAAGCTTTCTTT. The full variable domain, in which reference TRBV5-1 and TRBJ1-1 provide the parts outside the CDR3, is KAGVTQTPRYLIKTRGQQVTLSCSPISGHRSVSWYQQTPGQGLQFLFEYFSETQRNKGNFPGRFSGRQFSNSRSEMNVSTLELGDSALYLCASSWDGPNTEAFFGQGTRLTVV.

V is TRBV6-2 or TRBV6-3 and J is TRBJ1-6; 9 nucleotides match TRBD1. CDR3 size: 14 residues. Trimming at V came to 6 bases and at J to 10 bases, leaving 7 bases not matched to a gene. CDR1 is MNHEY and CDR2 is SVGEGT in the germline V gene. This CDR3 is CASRRQGEGSPLHF. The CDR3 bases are TGTGCCAGCAGACGACAGGGGGAAGGGTCACCCCTCCACTTT.

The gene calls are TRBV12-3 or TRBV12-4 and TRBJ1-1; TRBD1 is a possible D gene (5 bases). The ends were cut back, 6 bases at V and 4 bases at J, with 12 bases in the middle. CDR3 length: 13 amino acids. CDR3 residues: CASRTSRATEAFF. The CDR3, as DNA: TGTGCCAGCAGGACCTCCAGGGCCACTGAAGCTTTCTTT.

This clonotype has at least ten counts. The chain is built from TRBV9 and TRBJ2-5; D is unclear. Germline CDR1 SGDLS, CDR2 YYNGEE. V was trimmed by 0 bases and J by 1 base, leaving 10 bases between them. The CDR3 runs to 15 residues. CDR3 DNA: TGTGCCAGCAGCGTAGGCACGGTGAGCCAAGAGACCCAGTACTTC. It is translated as CASSVGTVSQETQYF.

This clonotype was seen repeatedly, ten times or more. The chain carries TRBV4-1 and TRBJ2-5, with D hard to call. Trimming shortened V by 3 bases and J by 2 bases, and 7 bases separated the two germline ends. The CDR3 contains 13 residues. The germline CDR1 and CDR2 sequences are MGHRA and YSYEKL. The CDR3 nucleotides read TGCGCCAGCAGCCACCTGGGACAAGAGACCCAGTACTTC. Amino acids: CASSHLGQETQYF.

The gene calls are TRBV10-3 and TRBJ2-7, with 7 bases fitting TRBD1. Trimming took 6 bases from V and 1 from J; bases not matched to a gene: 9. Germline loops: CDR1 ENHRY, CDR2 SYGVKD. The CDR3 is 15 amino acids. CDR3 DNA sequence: TGTGCCATCAGGACAGGGACAACTGAGTCCTACGAGCAGTACTTC. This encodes CAIRTGTTESYEQYF.

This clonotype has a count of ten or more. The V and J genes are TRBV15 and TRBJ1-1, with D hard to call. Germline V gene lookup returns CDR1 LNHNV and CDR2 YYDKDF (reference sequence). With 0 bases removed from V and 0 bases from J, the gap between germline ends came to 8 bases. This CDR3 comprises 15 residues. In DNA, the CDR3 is TGTGCCACCAGCAGAGATACGTCCATGAACACTGAAGCTTTCTTT. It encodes CATSRDTSMNTEAFF.

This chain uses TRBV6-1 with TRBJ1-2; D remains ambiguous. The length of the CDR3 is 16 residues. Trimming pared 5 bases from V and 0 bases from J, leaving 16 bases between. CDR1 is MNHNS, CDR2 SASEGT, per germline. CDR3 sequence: CASSKDRFRSNYGYTF. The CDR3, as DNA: TGTGCCAGCAGTAAGGACCGCTTTCGATCTAACTATGGCTACACCTTC.

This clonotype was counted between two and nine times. The chain's CDR3 is CASSEAEFSPLHF. The CDR3 region has the DNA TGTGCCAGCAGTGAAGCGGAGTTTTCACCCCTCCACTTT. This chain joins TRBV6-1 and TRBJ1-6; no definite D call. CDR1 and CDR2 (germline): MNHNS, SASEGT. The CDR3 length is 13 residues. V was pared by 0 bases and J by 9 bases, with 6 bases between.

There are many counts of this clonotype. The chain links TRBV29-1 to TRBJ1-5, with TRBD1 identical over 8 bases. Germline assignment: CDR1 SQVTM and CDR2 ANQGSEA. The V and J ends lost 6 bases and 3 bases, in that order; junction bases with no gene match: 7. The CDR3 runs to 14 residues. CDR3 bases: TGCAGCGTCAGAACAGGGGGAAACAATCAGCCCCAGCATTTT. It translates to CSVRTGGNNQPQHF.

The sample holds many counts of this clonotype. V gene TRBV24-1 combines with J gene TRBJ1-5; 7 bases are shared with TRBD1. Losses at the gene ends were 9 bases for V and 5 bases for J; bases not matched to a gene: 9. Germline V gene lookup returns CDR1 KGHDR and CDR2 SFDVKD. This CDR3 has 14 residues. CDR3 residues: CATGKGTDYQPQHF. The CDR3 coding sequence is TGTGCCACCGGAAAGGGGACAGACTATCAGCCCCAGCATTTT.